This T cell receptor beta chain was retrieved from a study of T cell responses to AZD1222 COVID-19 vaccine. Whole-study results and caveats: Spike was spanned by vaccine-associated CD4 TCRs, with dominance at 160-218 and 743-854. The reported proportion of spike-specific TCRs targeting unmutated variant regions was nearly half.

TCRdb's table, derived via immunoSEQ multiplex PCR, lists solely in-frame clones and lacks some. The sample records some 96,000 clones, 88% being singletons. This CDR3 is 15 amino acids long. Looked up from germline, CDR1 is SNHLY and CDR2 is FYNNEI. The V end lost 0 bases, the J end lost 7 bases, and 13 bases lay between the germline ends. On this clone itself: Its specificity is unknown.

This specimen consisted of peripheral blood, obtained on day 0 of AZD1222 vaccination. The chain combines TRBV2 with TRBJ2-1; D call uncertain. The TCR comes from an adult in good health. CDR3 DNA: TGTGCCAGCAGTGAAGCAGTCGGTTTATTTAATGAGCAGTTCTTC. Protein product: CASSEAVGLFNEQFF.